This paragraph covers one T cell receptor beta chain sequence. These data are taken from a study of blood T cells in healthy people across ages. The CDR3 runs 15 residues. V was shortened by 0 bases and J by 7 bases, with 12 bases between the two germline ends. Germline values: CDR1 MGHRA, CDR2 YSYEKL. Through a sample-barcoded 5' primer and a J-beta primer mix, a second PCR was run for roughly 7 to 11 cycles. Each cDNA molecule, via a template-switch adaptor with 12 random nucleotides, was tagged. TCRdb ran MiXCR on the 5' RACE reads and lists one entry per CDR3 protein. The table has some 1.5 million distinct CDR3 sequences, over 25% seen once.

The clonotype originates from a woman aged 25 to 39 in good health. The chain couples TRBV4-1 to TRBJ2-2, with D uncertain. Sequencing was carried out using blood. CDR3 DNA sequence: TGCGCCAGCAGCCAAGATCAGTCTACCTACGGGGAGCTGTTTTTT. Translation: CASSQDQSTYGELFF.